Presented here are 14 T cell receptor beta chains from one specimen sequenced in a study of blood T cell repertoires in COVID-19. Clones were sequenced by immunoSEQ multiplex PCR, and TCRdb holds only the in-frame ones, with some missing. The table shows 250,000 to 350,000 clones, with 70% to 90% occurring only once. The specimen was peripheral blood. The receptors were sampled from a woman between 55 and 75 years old with acute or convalescent COVID-19.

Of note for this clone: Other DNA sequences within the sample encode an identical CDR3. DNA for the CDR3: TGTGCCAGCTCACCCGGACAGGGCAATCAGCCCCAGCATTTT. Translating gives CASSPGQGNQPQHF. The V call is TRBV18, the J call TRBJ1-5, with 7 bases that match TRBD1. Germline V gives CDR1 KGHSH, CDR2 LQKENI. Unmatched junction bases numbered 1, after V lost 3 bases and J lost 2 bases. This CDR3 region has 14 residues.

The CDR3 nucleotides read TGTGCCAGCGGGAGGGGAGAGACCCAGTACTTC. This codes for CASGRGETQYF. The V call is TRBV6-5, the J call TRBJ2-5, with 7 positions matching TRBD2. The trim removed 8 bases at V and 4 bases at J, leaving 1 base unmatched. CDR1 is MNHEY, CDR2 SVGAGI, per germline. This CDR3 region has 11 residues.

This chain links TRBV19 with TRBJ2-3; no clear D. V was clipped by 0 bases and J by 6 bases, with 10 bases between them. The V gene's germline CDR1 is LNHDA and CDR2 SQIVND (reference sequence). The CDR3 extends over 14 amino acids. The CDR3 DNA is TGTGCCAGTAGTATAGATCTCGAGGAGGATACGCAGTATTTT. It translates to CASSIDLEEDTQYF. Looking up the rest from reference TRBV19 and TRBJ2-3 gives the full variable domain: DGGITQSPKYLFRKEGQNVTLSCEQNLNHDAMYWYRQDPGQGLRLIYYSQIVNDFQKGDIAEGYSVSREKKESFPLTVTSAQKNPTAFYLCASSIDLEEDTQYFGPGTRLTVL.

The rearrangement links TRBV6-2 or TRBV6-3 to TRBJ2-1; 9 bases are shared with TRBD1. This CDR3 has 16 residues. The ends lost 2 bases at V and 3 bases at J; junction bases unmatched: 5. Germline V gene lookup returns CDR1 MNHEY and CDR2 SVGEGT. The CDR3, as DNA: TGTGCCAGCAGTTACCCGGGACAGGGATTCTACAATGAGCAGTTCTTC. This encodes CASSYPGQGFYNEQFF.

A single count supports this clone. The rearrangement links TRBV24-1 to TRBJ2-5; possibly TRBD1 for D (8 bases). CDR3 length equals 14 residues. Trimming left V 9 bases short and J 4 bases short, with 17 bases between. Germline assignment: CDR1 KGHDR and CDR2 SFDVKD. The CDR3: CATADTGGGETQYF. The DNA for the CDR3 is TGTGCCACCGCCGATACAGGGGGGGGAGAGACCCAGTACTTC.

The chain carries TRBV10-2 and TRBJ2-1; TRBD1 agrees at 8 bases. The J segment lost 8 bases and the V segment lost 6 bases, leaving 9 bases of the junction unmatched. This CDR3 is 14 amino acids long. In germline, CDR1 is WSHSY, CDR2 SAAADI. The chain's CDR3 is CASRTWTGHDEQFF. CDR3 DNA: TGCGCCAGCAGGACCTGGACAGGGCACGATGAGCAGTTCTTC.

The chain carries TRBV27 and TRBJ2-1; no definite D call. Per germline, CDR1 MNHEY and CDR2 SMNVEV (reference sequence). With 4 bases removed from V and 0 bases from J, the gap between germline ends came to 7 bases. This CDR3 spans 14 amino acids. The CDR3 protein is CASSSFSSYNEQFF. CDR3 coding DNA: TGTGCCAGCAGTTCCTTCAGCTCCTACAATGAGCAGTTCTTC.

The rearrangement joins TRBV9 to TRBJ2-3; the D gene is possibly TRBD2 (5 bases). The CDR3 length is 13 residues. Germline values: CDR1 SGDLS, CDR2 YYNGEE. V dropped 0 bases and J dropped 3 bases, with 5 bases sitting between them. This chain's CDR3 is CASSVGGTDTQYF. DNA for the CDR3: TGTGCCAGCAGCGTAGGAGGGACAGATACGCAGTATTTT.

The genes are TRBV6-5 and TRBJ2-7; D is ambiguous. The CDR3 has 10 residues. The germline gives CDR1 MNHEY, CDR2 SVGAGI. Trimming pared 7 bases from V and 3 bases from J, leaving 4 bases between. This chain's CDR3 is CASNNYEQYF. CDR3 DNA sequence: TGTGCCAGCAACAACTACGAGCAGTACTTC.

This clone was detected only a few times. The rearrangement uses TRBV6-6 and TRBJ2-7; 8 nucleotides align to TRBD1. Germline values: CDR1 MNHNY, CDR2 SVGAGI (reference sequence). CDR3 length equals 13 residues. V was clipped by 7 bases and J by 3 bases; unmatched bases: 5. The CDR3 protein is CASTGQGHYEQYF. As DNA, the CDR3 is TGTGCCAGCACCGGACAGGGCCACTACGAGCAGTACTTC.

The V call is TRBV27, the J call TRBJ2-3; 7 bases fit TRBD2. The J segment lost 4 bases and the V segment lost 6 bases, leaving 13 bases of the junction unmatched. The CDR3 spans 16 residues. Germline CDR1 reads MNHEY; CDR2 reads SMNVEV (reference sequence). CDR3 DNA: TGTGCCAGCAGCCACTTCGGGGCGGGAGAAGCAGATACGCAGTATTTT. This translates into CASSHFGAGEADTQYF.

The V gene is TRBV30, the J gene TRBJ1-5; D uncertain. V was trimmed by 7 bases and J by 2 bases, leaving 9 bases between them. This CDR3 region has 12 residues. Germline V gives CDR1 GTSNPN, CDR2 SVGIG (reference sequence). DNA for the CDR3: TGTGCCTCTCGAACACGCAATCAGCCCCAGCATTTT. The encoded protein is CASRTRNQPQHF.

The chain combines TRBV28 with TRBJ1-3; D gene unclear. The germline CDR1 and CDR2 sequences are MDHEN and SYDVKM. The CDR3 extends over 14 amino acids. Trimming removed 7 bases at V and 6 bases at J, with 16 bases between. The CDR3 sequence is CASTSSRVLNTIYF. The CDR3 DNA follows: TGTGCCAGCACAAGTAGCCGGGTCTTAAACACCATATATTTT.

This clone has only a few counts. This chain connects TRBV5-1 to TRBJ1-2; 9 bases line up with TRBD1. This CDR3 is 16 amino acids long. Trimming took 3 bases from V and 5 from J; bases not matched to a gene: 11. CDR1 is SGHRS and CDR2 is YFSETQ in the germline V gene. The CDR3 coding sequence is TGCGCCAGCAGCTCTTGGACAGGGGTGGGTTTGTATGGCTACACCTTC. As protein: CASSSWTGVGLYGYTF. The entire variable domain, with the rest obtained from reference TRBV5-1 and TRBJ1-2, is as follows: KAGVTQTPRYLIKTRGQQVTLSCSPISGHRSVSWYQQTPGQGLQFLFEYFSETQRNKGNFPGRFSGRQFSNSRSEMNVSTLELGDSALYLCASSSWTGVGLYGYTFGSGTRLTVV.